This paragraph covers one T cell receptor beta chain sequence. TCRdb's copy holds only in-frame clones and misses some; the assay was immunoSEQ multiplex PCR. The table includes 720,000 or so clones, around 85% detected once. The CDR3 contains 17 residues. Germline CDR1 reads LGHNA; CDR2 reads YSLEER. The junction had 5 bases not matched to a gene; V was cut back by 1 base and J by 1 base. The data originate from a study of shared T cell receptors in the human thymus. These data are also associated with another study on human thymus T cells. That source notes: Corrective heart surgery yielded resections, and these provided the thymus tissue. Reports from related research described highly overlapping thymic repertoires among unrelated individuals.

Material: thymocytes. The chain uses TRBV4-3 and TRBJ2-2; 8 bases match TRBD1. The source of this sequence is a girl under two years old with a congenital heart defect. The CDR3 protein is CASSQAAGQVNTGELFF. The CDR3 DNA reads TGCGCCAGCAGCCAAGCTGCGGGACAGGTGAACACCGGGGAGCTGTTTTTT.